The 22 T cell receptor beta chains listed next were all sequenced from one sample in a study of T-cell reconstitution after alpha-beta-depleted transplantation in children. The TCRbeta library incorporated unique molecular identifiers. TCRdb processed the PCR reads anew with MiXCR; each CDR3 protein has one entry. There are about 600,000 distinct CDR3 sequences in the sample; roughly 24% occur only once, and roughly 15% lies in the top ten. The starting material was PBMCs, mostly from graft donor cells, obtained 360 days after TCRalphabeta/CD19-depleted stem cell transplant. These TCRs come from a boy under two years old who had a stem cell transplant for acute myeloid leukemia, so the T cells may come from the graft donor.

The sample holds many counts of this clonotype. This chain links TRBV29-1 with TRBJ1-5; tentative D call: TRBD1 (6 bases). The V gene's germline CDR1 is SQVTM and CDR2 ANQGSEA. The CDR3 consists of 14 residues. V was pared by 6 bases and J by 6 bases, with 18 bases between. For the CDR3, the DNA is TGCAGCGTCTCCCGGGACCAGACAGGTCAGCCCCAGCATTTT. Amino acid sequence: CSVSRDQTGQPQHF. The variable domain in full, with the rest retrieved from reference TRBV29-1 and TRBJ1-5, is SAVISQKPSRDICQRGTSLTIQCQVDSQVTMMFWYRQQPGQSLTLIATANQGSEATYESGFVIDKFPISRPNLTFSTLTVSNMSPEDSSIYLCSVSRDQTGQPQHFGDGTRLSIL.

This clonotype has ten or more counts. The chain carries TRBV12-3 or TRBV12-4 and TRBJ1-4; D not certain. V dropped 5 bases and J dropped 4 bases, with 14 bases sitting between them. The CDR3 is 15 residues long. The CDR3 spells CASSPNSGLNEKLFF. The CDR3 DNA sequence: TGTGCCAGCAGTCCTAACAGTGGACTTAATGAAAAACTGTTTTTT.

This clonotype was picked up many times. V gene TRBV5-1 combines with J gene TRBJ2-7; TRBD1 matches 9 bases. Germline CDR1 and CDR2: SGHRS and YFSETQ. Germline trimming cut 3 bases from V and 3 bases from J; bases unmatched to any gene: 1. This CDR3 is built from 13 residues. CDR3 DNA sequence: TGCGCCAGCAGCTGGGACAGGGTCTACGAGCAGTACTTC. It is translated as CASSWDRVYEQYF.

This clonotype was recorded many times. CDR3 DNA sequence: TGCGCCAGCAGACAGGGGAACACTGAAGCTTTCTTT. Translating gives CASRQGNTEAFF. The rearrangement uses TRBV5-1 and TRBJ1-1; possible D gene TRBD1, 6 bases. This CDR3 has 12 residues. Germline V gives CDR1 SGHRS, CDR2 YFSETQ. Trimming took 5 bases from V and 1 from J, leaving 6 bases between them.

The CDR3 nucleotides are TGTGCCAGCAGTGAAGCGCAATACGAGCAGTACGTC. This codes for CASSEAQYEQYV. V gene TRBV6-1 combines with J gene TRBJ2-7, with D unclear. The CDR3 sequence is 12 residues long. The germline gives CDR1 MNHNS, CDR2 SASEGT. Trimming took 0 bases from V and 4 from J, leaving 4 bases between them.

This clonotype has at least ten counts. The rearrangement joins TRBV20-1 to TRBJ2-7; either TRBD1 or TRBD2 may fit D (5 bases each). CDR1 is DFQATT, CDR2 SNEGSKA, per germline (reference sequence). This CDR3 has 12 amino acids. The V end lost 5 bases, the J end lost 6 bases, and 14 bases lay between the germline ends. Written as DNA, the CDR3 is TGCAGTGCTGCCGGGGACGGGGTCGAGCAGTACTTC. The encoded protein is CSAAGDGVEQYF.

V and J are TRBV2 and TRBJ2-7; D remains unclear. CDR3 size: 13 residues. Trimming left V 0 bases short and J 3 bases short, with 6 bases between. The germline CDR1 and CDR2 sequences are SNHLY and FYNNEI. The CDR3 DNA sequence: TGTGCCAGCAGTGAAGCGCTAGACTACGAGCAGTACGTC. Amino acids: CASSEALDYEQYV.

The chain combines TRBV28 with TRBJ1-4, with 10 positions matching TRBD1. The CDR3 covers 18 residues. CDR1 MDHEN and CDR2 SYDVKM come from the germline V gene. The trim removed 4 bases at V and 7 bases at J, leaving 15 bases unmatched. DNA for the CDR3: TGTGCCAGCAGTTCTATGATCCTCCGGGACAGGGGCGGTGAAAAACTGTTTTTT. Protein: CASSSMILRDRGGEKLFF.

In this sample, this clonotype turned up a few times. This chain connects TRBV20-1 to TRBJ2-5; possibly TRBD1 for D (5 bases). This CDR3 comprises 13 residues. CDR1 is DFQATT, CDR2 SNEGSKA, per germline (reference sequence). V was pared by 6 bases and J by 0 bases, with 11 bases between. The CDR3 sequence is CSALGRDQETQYF. CDR3 bases: TGCAGTGCCCTGGGCAGGGACCAAGAGACCCAGTACTTC.

The chain combines TRBV20-1 with TRBJ1-4; tentatively, D is TRBD1 (5 bases). V was cut by 5 bases and J by 2 bases, with 21 bases left in between. Germline values: CDR1 DFQATT, CDR2 SNEGSKA (reference sequence). The CDR3 runs 17 residues. CDR3 region: CSAYGHTKLGTNEKLFF. CDR3 sequence (DNA): TGCAGTGCTTACGGACACACGAAACTGGGGACTAATGAAAAACTGTTTTTT.

There are many counts of this clonotype. V is TRBV12-3 or TRBV12-4 and J is TRBJ2-5, with TRBD1 as a possible D gene (5 bases). This CDR3 region has 13 residues. The germline V and J ends were trimmed by 6 bases and 2 bases, with 10 bases remaining between them. CDR3 amino acids: CASRSDSQETQYF. The CDR3 DNA sequence: TGTGCCAGCAGATCAGACAGTCAAGAGACCCAGTACTTC.

V is TRBV19 and J is TRBJ2-1; a weak D match, TRBD1 (6 bases). With 5 bases removed from V and 0 bases from J, the gap between germline ends came to 14 bases. Germline CDR1 reads LNHDA; CDR2 reads SQIVND (reference sequence). This CDR3 is 16 amino acids long. The CDR3 DNA is TGTGCCAGTAGTCGGGCCGGGACATACTCCTACAATGAGCAGTTCTTC. Residues: CASSRAGTYSYNEQFF.

V is TRBV20-1 and J is TRBJ2-7; 8 bases match TRBD1. Germline lookup yields CDR1 DFQATT and CDR2 SNEGSKA (reference sequence). V lost 0 bases to trimming and J lost 5 bases; unmatched junction nucleotides: 9. This CDR3 is built from 15 residues. CDR3 nucleotides: TGCAGTGCTAGAGATTCCCGGACAGGGTTGGACGAGCAGTACTTC. This sequence encodes CSARDSRTGLDEQYF.

The rearrangement uses TRBV29-1 and TRBJ2-7; TRBD1 agrees at 10 bases. J lost 7 bases, V lost 1 base, and 4 bases had no gene match. The CDR3 sequence is 13 residues long. The germline V gene has CDR1 SQVTM and CDR2 ANQGSEA. In DNA form, the CDR3 reads TGCAGCGTTGAAGGGACAGGGGGACATGAGCAGTACTTC. Its protein product is CSVEGTGGHEQYF.

This clonotype has ten or more counts. The gene calls are TRBV27 and TRBJ2-7; weak D call: TRBD2 (6 bases). Between the trimmed V and J ends, which lost 1 base and 2 bases, there was a span of 9 bases. The germline V gene encodes CDR1 MNHEY and CDR2 SMNVEV (reference sequence). This CDR3 is built from 14 residues. CDR3 residues: CASSLLEGTYEQYF. DNA of the CDR3: TGTGCCAGCAGTTTATTGGAGGGTACCTACGAGCAGTACTTC.

Notes on this clonotype: Given a much more abundant clone one base away, this may be a read error. The genes are TRBV6-1 and TRBJ1-5, with 8 positions matching TRBD1. The CDR3 is made up of 14 amino acids. V lost 6 bases, J lost 0 bases, and 1 base stayed unmatched. CDR1 and CDR2 from the germline V gene are MNHNS and SASEGT. The CDR3 DNA is TGTGCCAGCAGGGGACAGGCTAGCAATCAGCCCCAGCATTTT. It translates to CASRGQASNQPQHF.

V and J are TRBV20-1 and TRBJ2-3; D ambiguous. From germline, CDR1 is DFQATT and CDR2 SNEGSKA (reference sequence). The CDR3 consists of 13 residues. Trimming removed 1 base at V and 4 bases at J, with 9 bases between. DNA for the CDR3: TGCAGTGCTAGAGGTTCTTCGGCAGATACGCAGTATTTT. Its protein product is CSARGSSADTQYF.

There are a few counts of this clonotype. The V gene is TRBV6-1, the J gene TRBJ1-4; D gene unclear. Looked up from germline, CDR1 is MNHNS and CDR2 is SASEGT. The CDR3 totals 14 residues. With 5 bases removed from V and 0 bases from J, the gap between germline ends came to 7 bases. The CDR3 sequence: CASSLNPTNEKLFF. The CDR3 DNA is TGTGCCAGCAGTCTCAATCCAACTAATGAAAAACTGTTTTTT.

The chain combines TRBV20-1 with TRBJ1-3; D ambiguous. V gave up 6 bases and J gave up 1 base, with 10 bases separating them. Germline V gene sequence: CDR1 DFQATT, CDR2 SNEGSKA (reference sequence). The CDR3 extends over 13 amino acids. The CDR3 DNA follows: TGCAGTGCCCGGAAACCTTCTGGAAACACCATATATTTT. Translated: CSARKPSGNTIYF.

The rearrangement uses TRBV27 and TRBJ1-5; TRBD1 is a possible D gene (5 bases). V lost 4 bases to trimming and J lost 8 bases, with 18 bases between them. The CDR3 covers 15 residues. Germline V gene sequence: CDR1 MNHEY, CDR2 SMNVEV (reference sequence). CDR3 in amino acids: CASSSGFGAGEPQHF. The CDR3 DNA sequence: TGTGCCAGCAGTTCCGGTTTCGGGGCGGGGGAGCCCCAGCATTTT.

This clonotype was seen just once. The chain uses TRBV25-1 and TRBJ1-4; unclear D gene. The germline V and J ends were trimmed by 5 bases and 3 bases, with 7 bases remaining between them. The V gene's germline CDR1 is MGHDK and CDR2 SYGVNS. There are 13 residues in the CDR3. The CDR3 bases are TGTGCCAGCAGTACCACTCCTAATGAAAAACTGTTTTTT. It yields the protein CASSTTPNEKLFF.

The V and J genes are TRBV6-1 and TRBJ1-1; TRBD1 might be the D (6 bases). Trimming stripped 6 bases from V and 1 base from J, with 12 bases between. This CDR3 spans 14 amino acids. The germline gives CDR1 MNHNS, CDR2 SASEGT. In nucleotides, the CDR3 is TGTGCCAGCAGAAGGGACATAAGGAACACTGAAGCTTTCTTT. Its protein product is CASRRDIRNTEAFF.